What follows describes a single T cell receptor (beta chain). Its matching antigen is unknown. The sample is drawn from a study of cytomegalovirus exposure and HLA in healthy donors. Regarding the study as a whole: According to the study, around 160 TCR beta chains were cytomegalovirus-associated.

Sequencing was performed with immunoSEQ multiplex PCR; in TCRdb, only in-frame clones are kept and a portion is missing. This sample has 220,000 or so clones; approximately 80% occur once, and the top ten carry over 13%. This clonotype was sampled from a woman under 40 in good health and CMV-seropositive. Sample: PBMCs.

Written as DNA, the CDR3 is TGTGCCTGGAGTCCCGGGACAGAGAATGAAAAACTGTTTTTT. Residues: CAWSPGTENEKLFF. The chain carries TRBV30 and TRBJ1-4, with 7 bases that match TRBD1. Germline V CDR1 and CDR2: GTSNPN, SVGIG (reference sequence). V lost 2 bases, J lost 5 bases, and 5 bases stayed unmatched. The CDR3 has 14 amino acids.